The T cell receptor (beta chain) under discussion was sequenced for a study of graft-versus-host responses after intestinal transplantation. As for the study in general: For about three years after anti-thymocyte globulin induction, all recipients took tacrolimus and steroids.

Turning to this clone: Its target is unknown.

Libraries were prepared by immunoSEQ multiplex PCR; TCRdb keeps only in-frame clonotypes and omits some of them. The sample shows 100,000 to 110,000 clones, about 90% of them seen only once. Germline CDR1 reads SGHTA; CDR2 reads FQGNSA. This CDR3 has 15 residues. Deletions cut 1 base from V and 0 bases from J, with 10 bases between. General study results and limits: Recipient marrow harbored GvH clones, some of which surfaced first in ileum or blood.

The sequence was obtained from a human donor who was the organ donor for an intestinal transplant. The chain has TRBV7-2 and TRBJ2-7; D remains ambiguous. This specimen consisted of unstimulated CD4+ T cells sorted from spleen or lymph node cells, obtained before transplant. The DNA for the CDR3 is TGTGCCAGCAGCTTAGAGGGCGGAGCCTCCTACGAGCAGTACTTC. This codes for CASSLEGGASYEQYF.